The clone carrying this T cell receptor (beta chain) was detected ten times or more. This CDR3 has 15 amino acids. Trimming cost V 7 bases and J 2 bases; bases outside gene matches: 6. TCRdb reprocessed the RT-PCR reads with MiXCR, giving one entry per CDR3 protein. The top ten hold approximately 10% of the sample, which has hundreds of thousands of distinct CDR3 sequences, about 11% seen once. These data are taken from a study of response to subunit inactivated influenza vaccine. This sample was also put to use in a study of T cells expressing NK-cell markers. From that report: In generating TCR beta cDNA, 5'RACE template switching with UMIs was used. The share of CD8+ T cells held by dominant NKG2C+ clonotypes was about 1.0-8% in about 6 donors.

Sample: PBMCs from blood, taken on the day of vaccination. The sequence came from a man between 50 and 59 years old who received an inactivated influenza vaccine. The chain is built from TRBV12-3 or TRBV12-4 and TRBJ2-3; 10 bases match TRBD2. This CDR3 reads CASTRTSGNTDTQYF. The CDR3 DNA reads TGTGCCAGCACCCGGACTAGCGGAAACACAGATACGCAGTATTTT.